Listed below are T cell receptor beta chains from one sample, sequenced in a study of neoadjuvant anti-PD-1 for oral cavity cancer. Here immunoSEQ multiplex PCR was the method, and the copy in TCRdb shows in-frame clones only, minus some. In the table there are approximately 17,000 clones, around 72% of which are singletons. The input for sequencing was PBMCs, taken before nivolumab (anti-PD-1) treatment. The receptors shown here come from a person between 35 and 79 years old with oral cavity squamous cell carcinoma. CDR3s include the opening cysteine and the closing phenylalanine or tryptophan. Fields, in order: clone size, J gene, V gene, D gene, CDR3 protein, CDR3 DNA. The D gene is left open where the match is weak. Clone size is shown for a subset of rows, as once, few, many or a class of expanded clone.

.	TRBJ2-1	TRBV10-2	TRBD2	CASSGTSGAHEQFF	TGCGCCAGCAGCGGGACTAGCGGGGCCCATGAGCAGTTCTTC
few	TRBJ2-1	TRBV2	.	CASSRTADAYNEQFF	TGTGCCAGCAGCCGTACAGCGGATGCCTACAATGAGCAGTTCTTC
.	TRBJ2-4	TRBV7-2	TRBD1	CASSLAGGTDIQYF	TGTGCCAGCAGCTTAGCAGGGGGCACAGACATTCAGTACTTC
once	TRBJ2-5	TRBV19	.	CASSRGVTAETQYF	TGTGCCAGTAGTAGGGGGGTGACGGCAGAGACCCAGTACTTC
.	TRBJ2-7	TRBV9	TRBD2	CASSVGLAPTWEQYF	TGTGCCAGCAGCGTGGGACTAGCTCCAACGTGGGAGCAGTACTTC
.	TRBJ2-2	TRBV27	.	CASSPFPPGTGELFF	TGTGCCAGCAGTCCTTTTCCTCCGGGTACCGGGGAGCTGTTTTTT
.	TRBJ2-7	TRBV28	TRBD1	CASSLDRGASSYEQYF	TGTGCCAGCAGTTTGGACAGGGGGGCGAGCTCCTACGAGCAGTACTTC
.	TRBJ1-1	TRBV5-8	.	CASSPTVLGANTEAFF	TGTGCCAGCAGCCCCACCGTACTGGGGGCGAACACTGAAGCTTTCTTT
.	TRBJ1-1	TRBV19	TRBD1	CASSGPGQGGTEAFF	TGTGCCAGTAGTGGGCCGGGACAGGGAGGCACTGAAGCTTTCTTT
.	TRBJ1-2	TRBV19	.	CASSIVLSRRDKRNLYGYTF	TGTGCCAGTAGTATAGTGTTGAGTAGGCGGGACAAAAGAAATCTCTATGGCTACACCTTC
.	TRBJ1-2	TRBV9	.	CASSPSSGDYGYTF	TGTGCCAGCAGCCCGAGTTCCGGGGACTATGGCTACACCTTC
.	TRBJ2-5	TRBV25-1	.	CASSELGGPETQYF	TGTGCCAGCAGTGAATTGGGGGGGCCAGAGACCCAGTACTTC
.	TRBJ2-7	TRBV2	TRBD2	CASSPARTSAYEQYF	TGTGCCAGCAGTCCAGCTAGGACTAGCGCGTACGAGCAGTACTTC
.	TRBJ2-3	TRBV11-1	.	CASSALAIGTDTQYF	TGTGCCAGCAGCGCACTAGCAATCGGCACAGATACGCAGTATTTT
.	TRBJ2-5	TRBV30	.	CAWSGAETQYF	TGTGCCTGGAGTGGGGCAGAGACCCAGTACTTC
.	TRBJ1-5	TRBV18	.	CASSPGNQPQHF	TGTGCCAGCTCCCCCGGCAATCAGCCCCAGCATTTT
.	TRBJ1-1	TRBV27	.	CASGRPNTEAFF	TGTGCCAGCGGTCGGCCGAACACTGAAGCTTTCTTT
.	TRBJ2-1	TRBV7-3	TRBD2	CASSLTSGSRNEQFF	TGTGCCAGCAGCCTGACTAGCGGGAGCAGAAATGAGCAGTTCTTC
.	TRBJ1-6	TRBV29-1	TRBD1	CSVGQGSNSPLHF	TGCAGCGTGGGACAGGGATCAAATTCACCCCTCCACTTT
.	TRBJ2-1	TRBV10-2	.	CASSAGGLGYNNEQFF	TGCGCCAGCAGTGCCGGGGGCCTGGGTTACAACAATGAGCAGTTCTTC
few	TRBJ1-2	TRBV2	.	CASRYSYGYTF	TGTGCCAGCAGATATTCCTATGGCTACACCTTC
.	TRBJ2-5	TRBV13	.	CASSTRLGQETQYF	TGTGCCAGCAGCACCCGACTAGGGCAAGAGACCCAGTACTTC
.	TRBJ1-2	TRBV9	.	CASSAHITRTVSNYGYTF	TGTGCCAGCAGCGCCCACATCACCCGGACGGTCTCTAACTATGGCTACACCTTC
few	TRBJ1-2	TRBV29-1	.	CSVASEGFRYGYTF	TGCAGCGTGGCCTCCGAGGGGTTTAGGTATGGCTACACCTTC
.	TRBJ2-7	TRBV10-3	.	CAISEGEAYEQYF	TGTGCCATCAGTGAGGGCGAAGCCTACGAGCAGTACTTC
.	TRBJ1-5	TRBV6-1	TRBD1	CASSENGQGWQPQHF	TGTGCCAGCAGCGAAAACGGACAGGGTTGGCAGCCCCAGCATTTT
.	TRBJ1-3	TRBV13	.	CASSLAASGNTIYF	TGTGCCAGCAGCTTAGCGGCTTCTGGAAACACCATATATTTT
.	TRBJ1-2	TRBV5-1	TRBD1	CASSLTGTGRTNYGYTF	TGCGCCAGCAGCTTGACCGGGACAGGGAGGACTAACTATGGCTACACCTTC
.	TRBJ1-2	TRBV5-1	TRBD1	CASSYSGQGNYGYTF	TGCGCCAGCAGCTATTCGGGACAGGGAAACTATGGCTACACCTTC